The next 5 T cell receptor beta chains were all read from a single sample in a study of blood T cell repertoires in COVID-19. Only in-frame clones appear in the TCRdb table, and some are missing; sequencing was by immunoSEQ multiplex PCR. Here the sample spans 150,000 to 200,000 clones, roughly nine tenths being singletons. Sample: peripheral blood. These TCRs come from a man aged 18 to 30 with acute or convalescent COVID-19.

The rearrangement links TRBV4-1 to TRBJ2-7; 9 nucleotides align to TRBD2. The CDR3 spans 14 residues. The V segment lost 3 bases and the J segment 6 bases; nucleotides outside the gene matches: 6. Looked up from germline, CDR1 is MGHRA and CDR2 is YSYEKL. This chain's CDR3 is CASSHVGTSLEQYF. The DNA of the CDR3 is TGCGCCAGCAGCCACGTCGGGACTAGCCTCGAGCAGTACTTC.

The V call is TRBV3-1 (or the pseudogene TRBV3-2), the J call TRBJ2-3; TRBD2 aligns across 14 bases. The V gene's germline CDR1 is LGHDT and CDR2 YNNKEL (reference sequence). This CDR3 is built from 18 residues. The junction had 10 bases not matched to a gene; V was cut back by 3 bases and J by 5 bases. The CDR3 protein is CASSHKLIGLAGGDTQYF. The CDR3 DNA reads TGTGCCAGCAGCCATAAGCTTATAGGACTAGCGGGGGGAGATACGCAGTATTTT.

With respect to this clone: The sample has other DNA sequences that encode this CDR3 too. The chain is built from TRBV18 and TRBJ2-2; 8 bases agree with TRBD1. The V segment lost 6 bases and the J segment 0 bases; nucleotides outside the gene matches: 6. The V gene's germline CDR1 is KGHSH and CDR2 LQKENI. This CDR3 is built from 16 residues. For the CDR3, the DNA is TGTGCCAGCTCTAGTACAGGGGGACCGAACACCGGGGAGCTGTTTTTT. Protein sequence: CASSSTGGPNTGELFF.

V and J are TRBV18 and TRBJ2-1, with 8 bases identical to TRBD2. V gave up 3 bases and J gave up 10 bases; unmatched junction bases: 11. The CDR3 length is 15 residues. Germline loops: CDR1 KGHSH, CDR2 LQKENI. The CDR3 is CASSPPGGPREEQFF. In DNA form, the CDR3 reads TGTGCCAGCTCACCTCCGGGGGGGCCTCGGGAGGAGCAGTTCTTC.

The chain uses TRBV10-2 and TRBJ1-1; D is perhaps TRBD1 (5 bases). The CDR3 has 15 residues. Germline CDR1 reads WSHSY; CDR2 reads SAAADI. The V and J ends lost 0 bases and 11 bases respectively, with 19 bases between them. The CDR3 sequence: CASSESGRGDGGAFF. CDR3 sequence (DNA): TGCGCCAGCAGTGAGTCGGGGAGAGGGGATGGAGGGGCTTTCTTT.